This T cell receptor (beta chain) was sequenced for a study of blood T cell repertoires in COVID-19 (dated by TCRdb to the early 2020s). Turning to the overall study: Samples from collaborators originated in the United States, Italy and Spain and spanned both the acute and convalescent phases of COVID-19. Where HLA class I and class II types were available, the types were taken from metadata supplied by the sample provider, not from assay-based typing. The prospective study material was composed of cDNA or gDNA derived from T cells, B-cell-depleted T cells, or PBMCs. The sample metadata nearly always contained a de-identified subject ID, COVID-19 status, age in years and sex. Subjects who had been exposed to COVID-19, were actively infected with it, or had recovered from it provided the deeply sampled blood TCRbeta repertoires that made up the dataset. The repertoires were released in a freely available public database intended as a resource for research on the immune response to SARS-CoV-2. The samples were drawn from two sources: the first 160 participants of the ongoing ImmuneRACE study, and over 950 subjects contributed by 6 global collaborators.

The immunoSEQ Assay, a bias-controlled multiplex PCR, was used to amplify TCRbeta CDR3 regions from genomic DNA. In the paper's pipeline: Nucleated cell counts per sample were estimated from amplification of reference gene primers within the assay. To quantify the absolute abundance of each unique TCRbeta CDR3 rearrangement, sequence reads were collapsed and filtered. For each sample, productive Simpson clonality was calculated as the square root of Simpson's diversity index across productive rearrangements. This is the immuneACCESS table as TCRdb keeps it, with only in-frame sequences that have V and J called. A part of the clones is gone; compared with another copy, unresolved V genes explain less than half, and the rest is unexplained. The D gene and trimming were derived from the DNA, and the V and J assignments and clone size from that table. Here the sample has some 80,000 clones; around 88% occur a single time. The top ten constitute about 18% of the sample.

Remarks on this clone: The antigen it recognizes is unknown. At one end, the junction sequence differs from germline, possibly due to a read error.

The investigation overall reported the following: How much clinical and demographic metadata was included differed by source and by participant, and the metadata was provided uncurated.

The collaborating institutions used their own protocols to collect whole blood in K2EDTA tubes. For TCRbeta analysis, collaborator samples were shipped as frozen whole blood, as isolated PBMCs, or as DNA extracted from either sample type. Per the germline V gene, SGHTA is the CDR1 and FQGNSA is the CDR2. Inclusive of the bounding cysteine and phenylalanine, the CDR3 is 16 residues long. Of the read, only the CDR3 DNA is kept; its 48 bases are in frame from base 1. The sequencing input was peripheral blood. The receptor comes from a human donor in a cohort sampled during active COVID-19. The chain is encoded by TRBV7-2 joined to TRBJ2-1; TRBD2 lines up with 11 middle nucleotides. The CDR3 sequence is CASSLELAGGPDEQFF. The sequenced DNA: TGTGCCAGCAGTTTAGAGTTAGCGGGGGGGCCCGATGAGCAGTTCTTC. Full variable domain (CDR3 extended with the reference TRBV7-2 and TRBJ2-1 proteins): GAGVSQSPSNKVTEKGKDVELRCDPISGHTALYWYRQSLGQGLEFLIYFQGNSAPDKSGLPSDRFSAERTGGSVSTLTIQRTQQEDSAVYLCASSLELAGGPDEQFFGPGTRLTVL.